A single sample gave rise to the 25 T cell receptor beta chains below, sequenced in a study of identical twins. TCRdb re-derived calls from the 5' RACE reads in MiXCR, one entry per CDR3 protein. The table lists 1.5 million or so distinct CDR3 sequences, around a third of them singletons. Sequenced: cord blood. The receptors derive from a newborn girl in good health.

This clonotype has a handful of counts. The CDR3 spells CASSEDVGTRAEAFF. Here the CDR3 DNA reads TGTGCCAGCAGTGAAGATGTAGGGACAAGAGCTGAAGCTTTCTTT. This chain connects TRBV6-1 to TRBJ1-1, with D maybe TRBD1 (6 bases). Germline V CDR1 and CDR2: MNHNS, SASEGT. Trimming took 1 base from V and 6 from J, leaving 15 bases between them. The CDR3 has 15 amino acids.

There are a few counts of this clonotype. The chain combines TRBV29-1 with TRBJ2-2, with a weak D call TRBD2 (7 bases). The CDR3 totals 14 residues. In germline, CDR1 is SQVTM, CDR2 ANQGSEA. Between the trimmed V and J ends, which lost 3 bases and 0 bases, there was a span of 8 bases. CDR3 coding DNA: TGCAGCGTTGAGGGGGGGCCGAACACCGGGGAGCTGTTTTTT. Protein: CSVEGGPNTGELFF.

The chain recombines TRBV11-2 with TRBJ2-5; possibly TRBD2 for D (6 bases). Germline V gives CDR1 SGHAT, CDR2 FQNNGV. The CDR3 loop spans 12 amino acids. The V and J ends lost 5 bases and 5 bases respectively, with 9 bases between them. CDR3 DNA: TGTGCCAGCAGCGCGACTAGGGAGACCCAGTACTTC. As protein: CASSATRETQYF.

V gene TRBV29-1 combines with J gene TRBJ2-3, with D uncertain. The CDR3 consists of 12 residues. CDR1 is SQVTM and CDR2 is ANQGSEA in the germline V gene. Trimming cost V 4 bases and J 2 bases, with 7 bases left between them. The chain's CDR3 is CSVVTNTDTQYF. CDR3 coding DNA: TGCAGCGTTGTTACAAACACAGATACGCAGTATTTT.

The chain's CDR3 is CASSRRGGLGSTDTQYF. In DNA, the CDR3 is TGTGCCAGCAGCCGCAGAGGGGGGTTAGGGAGCACAGATACGCAGTATTTT. The J gene is TRBJ2-3, the V gene TRBV4-2; the D gene could be TRBD1 or TRBD2 (6 bases each). Germline CDR1 LGHNA, CDR2 YNFKEQ. There are 17 residues in the CDR3. V lost 4 bases to trimming and J lost 0 bases, with 17 bases between them.

In this sample, this clonotype turned up once. V is TRBV28 and J is TRBJ2-3, with 11 nucleotides matching TRBD2. CDR1 and CDR2 (germline): MDHEN, SYDVKM. V trimming: 8 bases; J trimming: 1 base; junction bases outside the gene matches: 8. The CDR3 has 16 amino acids. The CDR3 protein is CASLNPGLAGTDTQYF. For the CDR3, the DNA is TGTGCCAGCCTCAACCCGGGACTAGCGGGCACAGATACGCAGTATTTT.

This chain uses TRBV2 with TRBJ2-6; D not resolved. Trimming left V 6 bases short and J 3 bases short, with 12 bases between. From germline, CDR1 is SNHLY and CDR2 FYNNEI. This CDR3 comprises 15 residues. The CDR3 is CASRVTAGGANVLTF. The CDR3, as DNA: TGTGCCAGCAGGGTTACTGCTGGTGGGGCCAACGTCCTGACTTTC.

This sequence joins TRBV28 and TRBJ2-7; 8 bases fit TRBD1. V was pared by 5 bases and J by 3 bases, with 18 bases of the junction left unmatched. In germline, CDR1 is MDHEN, CDR2 SYDVKM. This CDR3 region has 18 residues. The CDR3 region is CASSLRTGWPFGSYEQYF. In DNA form, the CDR3 reads TGTGCCAGCAGTCTCCGGACAGGGTGGCCTTTCGGCAGCTACGAGCAGTACTTC.

As DNA, the CDR3 is TGTGCCAGCCTGCTGATCCCCTACGAGCAGTACTTC. This encodes CASLLIPYEQYF. The gene calls are TRBV2 and TRBJ2-7; D unresolved. Trimming pared 8 bases from V and 2 bases from J, leaving 10 bases between. The CDR3 runs to 12 residues. The germline CDR1 and CDR2 sequences are SNHLY and FYNNEI. Complete variable domain (other parts from reference TRBV2 and TRBJ2-7): EPEVTQTPSHQVTQMGQEVILRCVPISNHLYFYWYRQILGQKVEFLVSFYNNEISEKSEIFDDQFSVERPDGSNFTLKIRSTKLEDSAMYFCASLLIPYEQYFGPGTRLTVT.

This clonotype was seen only a few times. V and J are TRBV11-2 and TRBJ2-1; D is undetermined. Deletions cut 5 bases from V and 7 bases from J, with 15 bases between. CDR1 SGHAT and CDR2 FQNNGV come from the germline V gene. This CDR3 comprises 14 residues. The CDR3 DNA is TGTGCCAGCAGCCTCCACGATGGTTGGAATGAGCAGTTCTTC. Its protein product is CASSLHDGWNEQFF.

This clonotype was seen a few times. The V and J genes are TRBV28 and TRBJ2-1; no reliable D call. There are 14 residues in the CDR3. Looked up from germline, CDR1 is MDHEN and CDR2 is SYDVKM. V lost 7 bases and J 0 bases, leaving 10 bases between the germline ends. The CDR3 loop is CASTTAISYNEQFF. DNA of the CDR3: TGTGCCAGCACGACTGCTATCTCCTACAATGAGCAGTTCTTC.

V gene TRBV6-5 combines with J gene TRBJ1-2; D unclear. CDR3 size: 15 residues. V dropped 8 bases and J dropped 13 bases, with 29 bases sitting between them. The germline CDR1 and CDR2 sequences are MNHEY and SVGAGI. The CDR3 protein is CASGATGFPDNNPTF. The CDR3 DNA is TGTGCCAGCGGTGCCACGGGATTCCCAGACAACAACCCCACCTTC.

This clonotype was seen once. This sequence may be a read error, since a much larger clone differs from it by one base. The chain links TRBV10-3 to TRBJ2-3; a weak D match, TRBD1 (5 bases). The CDR3 totals 14 residues. CDR1 and CDR2 (germline): ENHRY, SYGVKD. The CDR3 coding sequence is TGTGCCATCAGTGAGTGGACACCTACAGATGCGCAGTATTTT. Its protein product is CAISEWTPTDAQYF.

On this clonotype: This may be a read error, as it is one base from a much larger clone. This rearrangement joins TRBV6-5 to TRBJ2-1; 9 bases match TRBD2. Per the germline V gene, CDR1 is MNHEY and CDR2 is SVGAGI. CDR3 length: 16 residues. With V trimmed by 6 bases and J by 8 bases, 14 bases remained unmatched. This CDR3 is CASSPGIAGVIDEQFF. For the CDR3, the DNA is TGTGCCAGCAGCCCCGGAATAGCGGGAGTTATAGATGAGCAGTTCTTC.

The V call is TRBV11-2, the J call TRBJ2-3; D is unclear. Germline lookup yields CDR1 SGHAT and CDR2 FQNNGV. Deletions cut 4 bases from V and 2 bases from J, with 10 bases between. The length of the CDR3 is 14 residues. The CDR3 loop reads CASSSYYPTDTQYF. DNA for the CDR3: TGTGCCAGCAGCTCCTACTATCCCACAGATACGCAGTATTTT.

This clonotype has more than one count but fewer than ten. The CDR3 reads CASSGSFSGGSSKKLFF. DNA of the CDR3: TGTGCCAGCAGCGGTTCCTTCTCAGGGGGCAGCTCGAAAAAACTGTTTTTT. The chain links TRBV7-2 to TRBJ1-4, with TRBD1 matching over 8 bases. V was clipped by 5 bases and J by 9 bases; unmatched bases: 17. The CDR3 has 17 residues. Germline loops: CDR1 SGHTA, CDR2 FQGNSA.

This clonotype was counted ten times or more. The gene calls are TRBV29-1 and TRBJ2-7, with TRBD1 as a possible D gene (5 bases). The CDR3 is 13 residues long. The V end was cut by 4 bases, the J end by 4 bases, with 14 bases between. CDR1 and CDR2 (germline): SQVTM, ANQGSEA. The CDR3 here is CSVVRQGGYEQYF. The CDR3 nucleotides are TGCAGCGTTGTAAGGCAGGGTGGTTACGAGCAGTACTTC.

This rearrangement joins TRBV29-1 to TRBJ2-5; possible D gene TRBD2, 6 bases. Looked up from germline, CDR1 is SQVTM and CDR2 is ANQGSEA. The CDR3 loop spans 12 amino acids. Trimming left V 4 bases short and J 3 bases short, with 9 bases between. CDR3 sequence (DNA): TGCAGCGTTGGACCGGGGGAAGAGACCCAGTACTTC. This gives the protein CSVGPGEETQYF.

The V and J genes are TRBV28 and TRBJ1-5, with TRBD1 matching over 8 bases. This CDR3 comprises 20 residues. Germline V gene sequence: CDR1 MDHEN, CDR2 SYDVKM. V lost 6 bases, J lost 0 bases, and 19 bases stayed unmatched. The CDR3 loop is CASRGVVAGDRRTSNQPQHF. CDR3 bases: TGTGCCAGCAGGGGGGTGGTTGCCGGGGACAGGCGTACTAGCAATCAGCCCCAGCATTTT.

In this sample, this clonotype turned up a few times. The V and J genes are TRBV7-9 and TRBJ1-2; 7 nucleotides line up with TRBD1. Looked up from germline, CDR1 is SEHNR and CDR2 is FQNEAQ (reference sequence). The ends lost 7 bases at V and 1 base at J; junction bases unmatched: 9. This CDR3 spans 15 amino acids. The CDR3: CASTLVAGGNYGYTF. DNA for the CDR3: TGTGCCAGCACCCTAGTGGCAGGGGGTAACTATGGCTACACCTTC.

The CDR3 bases are TGTGCCAGCAGTGAACTTGGACTAGCACGAAACTCCTACGAGCAGTACTTC. Protein: CASSELGLARNSYEQYF. The chain carries TRBV2 and TRBJ2-7, with 8 bases aligning to TRBD2. The CDR3 spans 17 residues. The trim removed 2 bases at V and 0 bases at J, leaving 9 bases unmatched. CDR1 is SNHLY and CDR2 is FYNNEI in the germline V gene. The complete variable domain, with remaining parts taken from reference TRBV2 and TRBJ2-7, reads EPEVTQTPSHQVTQMGQEVILRCVPISNHLYFYWYRQILGQKVEFLVSFYNNEISEKSEIFDDQFSVERPDGSNFTLKIRSTKLEDSAMYFCASSELGLARNSYEQYFGPGTRLTVT.

In DNA form, the CDR3 reads TGCAGTGCTACTCCCCCTAGGGGGGAGCAGTTCTTC. Translated, it gives CSATPPRGEQFF. The chain is built from TRBV20-1 and TRBJ2-1; weak D call: TRBD1 (6 bases). The CDR3 is 12 amino acids. Trimming pared 4 bases from V and 10 bases from J, leaving 14 bases between. Germline V gives CDR1 DFQATT, CDR2 SNEGSKA (reference sequence).

The rearrangement joins TRBV6-1 to TRBJ2-3; D is perhaps TRBD1 or TRBD2 (5 bases each). The V gene lost 7 bases and the J gene lost 2 bases, with 25 bases spanning the gap. The CDR3 spans 18 residues. Looked up from germline, CDR1 is MNHNS and CDR2 is SASEGT. The CDR3 protein is CASTTPWDGPLPTDTQYF. The CDR3 bases are TGTGCCAGCACCACCCCTTGGGACGGGCCTCTTCCCACAGATACGCAGTATTTT.

This chain joins TRBV7-2 and TRBJ1-2; 7 nucleotides match TRBD1. Germline CDR1 reads SGHTA; CDR2 reads FQGNSA. V was pared by 4 bases and J by 7 bases, with 9 bases of the junction left unmatched. The CDR3 covers 14 residues. The CDR3 is CASSSLTGMGGYTF. Written as DNA, the CDR3 is TGTGCCAGCAGCTCCTTGACAGGGATGGGTGGCTACACCTTC. Supplemented by reference TRBV7-2 and TRBJ1-2, the full variable domain reads GAGVSQSPSNKVTEKGKDVELRCDPISGHTALYWYRQSLGQGLEFLIYFQGNSAPDKSGLPSDRFSAERTGGSVSTLTIQRTQQEDSAVYLCASSSLTGMGGYTFGSGTRLTVV.

CDR3 sequence (DNA): TGCAGTGCTAGTTCTAGCGGGAACGCCTACGAGCAGTACTTC. Translating it yields CSASSSGNAYEQYF. J is TRBJ2-7 and V is TRBV20-1; 9 positions agree with TRBD2. Germline loops: CDR1 DFQATT, CDR2 SNEGSKA (reference sequence). The V and J ends lost 3 bases and 2 bases, in that order; junction bases with no gene match: 5. The CDR3 consists of 14 residues.